This T cell receptor beta chain stems from a study of CD8+ T cells in alopecia areata (dated by TCRdb to the late 2010s). Turning to the overall study: Treated patients were enrolled in an open-label pilot trial of oral tofacitinib at 5 to 10 mg twice daily for moderate-to-severe alopecia areata. The study used high-throughput TCRbeta sequencing to examine T cell clonal expansion in alopecia areata, in both the C3H/HeJ mouse model and human patients. Clonality in the scalp was compared among normal scalp (n=4), patchy alopecia areata scalp (n=8), and alopecia totalis/universalis scalp (n=8). Disease severity in treated patients was measured with the SALT score, which quantifies the percentage of affected scalp surface area. TCRbeta CDR3 regions were amplified by immunoSEQ multiplex PCR with 35 Vbeta forward and 13 Jbeta reverse primers. In humans, TCRbeta sequencing was performed on scalp tissue and on sorted CD4+ and CD8+ peripheral blood T cells from healthy controls and from patients with patchy or totalis/universalis alopecia areata. Tofacitinib was administered for 6 to 18 months, and 6 months of follow-up off drug were then conducted to assess delayed response and recurrence. RNA was extracted with the PAXgene miRNA kit for fixed scalp, the miRNeasy kit for PBMCs, and the RNeasy kit for mouse skin. Patients on tofacitinib were biopsied at baseline and after 4 and 24 weeks of treatment, and several of the patients also had a later scalp biopsy. The paper's findings and limits, for the study overall: Scalp clonality and the number of expanded CD8+ clones among the top 100 scalp clones were significantly decreased by tofacitinib. Shared TCR sequences between patients were less evident than in mice, which may be partly attributable to HLA diversity in the patient population. Compared with normal scalp, lesional scalp had higher clonality and more expanded CD8+ clones, particularly in alopecia totalis/universalis, a pattern that suggests antigenic drive. Unlike mouse skin, which is dominated by gammadelta T cells, normal human skin has resident alphabeta T cells that are also sequenced, and this complicates analysis of the scalp TCR repertoire. During tofacitinib treatment, many expanded lesional clones stuck around in both scalp and blood, and this persistence may partly explain why relapse happens after treatment is stopped. Because the treated cohort was small and had only one nonresponder, larger studies are needed to examine links between baseline CD8+ expansion and response.

Libraries came from the immunoSEQ multiplex PCR assay. To provide template for TCR sequencing, every sample had RNA extracted and reverse transcribed into cDNA. SuperScript III was used for first-strand cDNA synthesis, primed with a 2:1 mix of oligo-dT and random hexamers. A synthetic immune receptor repertoire was used to assess amplification bias, and residual bias was removed computationally. Processing in the source paper ran as follows. After raw reads were preprocessed to remove errors, the CDR3 was defined following IMGT conventions as running from the conserved cysteine to phenylalanine. Clonality was computed as 1 minus the Shannon entropy, with the entropy normalized by log2 of the number of productive unique TCRs. Whether scalp clones were CD4 or CD8 was inferred by matching scalp TCRbeta sequences against CD4 and CD8 repertoires sorted from blood. The source is immuneACCESS, and TCRdb retained only in-frame sequences with V and J called. Part of the clones is not carried over; for the studies checked, unresolved V genes explain less than half of this, and the remainder is unexplained. That table furnishes V, J and clone size, whereas the DNA furnished D and trimming. This sample holds more than 95,000 clones; over 60% were observed only once. Under 7.5% of the sample lies in the top ten.

The time point label, read with the paper, signifies: more than three weeks on oral tofacitinib. The treatment or condition label for this specimen denotes: oral pan-JAK inhibitor, 5-10 mg twice daily. Lesional scalp punch biopsies and peripheral blood were obtained from alopecia areata patients. PBMCs were isolated by density centrifugation and stained for CD3, CD4 and CD8, and CD4+ and CD8+ T cells were sorted on a FACSAria. With respect to this clone: Its specific antigen is unknown. Nothing much larger sits one base from this clone, and base qualities are not available.

The CDR3 covers 14 residues, taking in both the cysteine and the phenylalanine. Only the CDR3 region is kept as DNA, spanning 42 bases read in frame from base 1. The V end loses 0 bases and the J end loses 0 bases, and a stretch of 6 bases separates them. CDR1 and CDR2 are read off the germline V gene (reference sequence) as SGHNT and YYREEE. The sample here was CD4+ T cells sorted from blood, taken at week 4, from a patient treated with tofacitinib. The clonotype was recovered from a human donor with alopecia areata. The V and J genes are TRBV5-4 and TRBJ1-2; the D gene is not confidently resolved. This receptor has the CDR3 CASSLAKTNYGYTF. The sequenced DNA: TGTGCCAGCAGCTTGGCCAAGACTAACTATGGCTACACCTTC. The reference TRBV5-4 and TRBJ1-2 proteins fill in what lies around the CDR3, so the full variable domain reads ETGVTQSPTHLIKTRGQQVTLRCSSQSGHNTVSWYQQALGQGPQFIFQYYREEENGRGNFPPRFSGLQFPNYSSELNVNALELDDSALYLCASSLAKTNYGYTFGSGTRLTVV.